The rows below give T cell receptor beta chains drawn from one sample of a study of PD-1 blockade in classical Hodgkin lymphoma. Sequencing used immunoSEQ multiplex PCR; TCRdb keeps in-frame clones, though not all of them. This sample yields some 10,000 clones, of which roughly three quarters are seen a single time; 30% to 40% belongs to the top ten. This specimen was peripheral blood mononuclear cells (PBMCs), taken before the second cycle of nivolumab. These receptors originate from a human donor with classical Hodgkin lymphoma. The CDR3 runs from the conserved cysteine through the conserved F or W. The D gene is left open where the match is weak. Size is stated for part of the rows, as once, few or many counts, or as a class when the clone is expanded.

TRBD2	NA	TRBV5-6	TRBJ2-1	TGTGCCAGCAGCTTGGGACTAGCGGCTGGAGGGTCGCAGTTCTTC	CASSLGLAAGGSQFF
NA	NA	TRBV9	TRBJ2-3	TGTGCCAGCAGCGCCCGTGTAGGGGAAACAGATACGCAGTATTTT	CASSARVGETDTQYF
NA	NA	TRBV6-5	TRBJ1-6	TGTGCCAGCAGCAGACTCGTGCAGAATTCACCCCTCCACTTT	CASSRLVQNSPLHF
NA	NA	TRBV9	TRBJ2-3	TGTGCCAGCGAGGGGAATTGGCCAGATACGCAGTATTTT	CASEGNWPDTQYF
NA	NA	TRBV5-1	TRBJ2-5	TGCGCCAGCAGCCCCTCCCAACAAGAGACCCAGTACTTC	CASSPSQQETQYF
NA	NA	TRBV7-6	TRBJ2-3	TGCGCCAGCAGCTCTAGGGCTAGCGCTGATACGCAGTATTTT	CASSSRASADTQYF
NA	once	TRBV28	TRBJ1-1	TGTGCCAGCAGTTACAGGGAGGGCACTGAAGCTTTCTTT	CASSYREGTEAFF
NA	once	TRBV5-1	TRBJ2-7	TGCGCCAGCAGCTCCGGGACGGGGGAATCTTATACCTACGAGCAGTACTTC	CASSSGTGESYTYEQYF
NA	NA	TRBV30	TRBJ2-3	TGTGCCTGGAGTGTAATCGCGGGACGCACAGATACGCAGTATTTT	CAWSVIAGRTDTQYF
TRBD1	NA	TRBV28	TRBJ1-1	TGTGCCAGCAGTTTCCTCTCAGGGGGCATGACTGAAGCTTTCTTT	CASSFLSGGMTEAFF
TRBD2	NA	TRBV5-6	TRBJ2-3	TGTGCCAGCAGCTGGGGTTCGGGACTAGCGGTCCGGGATACGCAGTATTTT	CASSWGSGLAVRDTQYF
NA	NA	TRBV7-2	TRBJ1-2	TGTGCCAGCAGCTTAGGCAGGGCCGATGGCTACACCTTC	CASSLGRADGYTF
TRBD2	NA	TRBV6-4	TRBJ2-1	TGTGCCAGCAGTGAATTGGGTGGAGCGGGAGGGCCCAAGTTCTTC	CASSELGGAGGPKFF
NA	NA	TRBV28	TRBJ2-2	TGTGCCAGCAGTTTATTTCTCCGGGGCTCCGGGGAGCTGTTTTTT	CASSLFLRGSGELFF
NA	NA	TRBV7-8	TRBJ2-7	TGTGCCAGCAGCCCCCCCTGGGAGGGGGGCAAGGGATACGAGCAGTACTTC	CASSPPWEGGKGYEQYF
NA	NA	TRBV11-2	TRBJ2-1	TGTGCCAGCAGCTTATTGTGGGAGCAGTTCTTC	CASSLLWEQFF
NA	NA	TRBV7-6	TRBJ2-1	TGTGCCAGCAGCCTCTTTGGGGCGGACAATGAGCAGTTCTTC	CASSLFGADNEQFF
NA	NA	TRBV14	TRBJ2-7	TGTGCCAGCAGCCAATGGAAAGGGTCCCCGCAGCAGTACTTC	CASSQWKGSPQQYF
NA	NA	TRBV9	TRBJ1-1	TGTGCCAGCAGCACTCAGGGTTATACTGAAGCTTTCTTT	CASSTQGYTEAFF
TRBD2	NA	TRBV7-6	TRBJ2-2	TGTGCCAGCAGCTCGCGGACTAGCGGGAGGGCCTGGAACACCGGGGAGCTGTTTTTT	CASSSRTSGRAWNTGELFF
NA	once	TRBV30	TRBJ1-2	TGTGCCTGGAGTGTACAAATAAACTATGGCTACACCTTC	CAWSVQINYGYTF
TRBD2	NA	TRBV28	TRBJ2-7	TGTGCCAGCAGGGGAGCGGGGGTGGCCAGGAGGGTCCACGAGCAGTACTTC	CASRGAGVARRVHEQYF
NA	once	TRBV7-9	TRBJ2-2	TGTGCCAGCAGCTTAGTTCGAGCGTTGAACACCGGGGAGCTGTTTTTT	CASSLVRALNTGELFF
NA	few	TRBV6-5	TRBJ2-7	TGTGCCAGCAGTTTGGACCAACTCTCCTACGAGCAGTACTTC	CASSLDQLSYEQYF
NA	NA	TRBV30	TRBJ1-3	TGTGCCTGGAGTTTAGGGGCCTCTGGAAACACCATATATTTT	CAWSLGASGNTIYF
NA	NA	TRBV5-1	TRBJ2-7	TGCGCCAGCAGCTTGCAGCAGGGAACCTACGAGCAGTACTTC	CASSLQQGTYEQYF
NA	NA	TRBV18	TRBJ1-1	TGTGCCAGCTCACGTCAGGGAGACACTGAAGCTTTCTTT	CASSRQGDTEAFF
TRBD2	NA	TRBV18	TRBJ2-3	TGTGCCAGCTCTGGACTAGCGGATACGCAGTATTTT	CASSGLADTQYF
NA	NA	TRBV7-9	TRBJ2-3	TGTGCCAGCAGCTTACAGTCCGAGGCGACGAGCACAGATACGCAGTATTTT	CASSLQSEATSTDTQYF
NA	few	TRBV7-2	TRBJ2-7	TGTGCCAGCAGCTTATACGGGGAGCCGTACGAGCAGTACTTC	CASSLYGEPYEQYF
NA	NA	TRBV13	TRBJ2-2	TGTGCCAGCAGGAGGGAGATTCAGGACACCGGGGAGCTGTTTTTT	CASRREIQDTGELFF
NA	NA	TRBV5-1	TRBJ1-2	TGCGCCAGCAGACCCGGGCGGGCGCTGGGCAACTATGGCTACACCTTC	CASRPGRALGNYGYTF
NA	few	TRBV5-5	TRBJ1-1	TGTGCCAGCAGCTTCGAAGGGACGTACACTGAAGCTTTCTTT	CASSFEGTYTEAFF
NA	once	TRBV11-2	TRBJ1-1	TGTGCCAGCAGCTTAGGAGATGAGGCTGCTTTCTTT	CASSLGDEAAFF
NA	NA	TRBV10-3	TRBJ2-7	TGTGCCATCAGTGATTCCCGCTACGAGCAGTACTTC	CAISDSRYEQYF
TRBD2	NA	TRBV28	TRBJ2-2	TGTGCCAGCAGTCCCATTAGCGGGAGGCCCACCGGGGAGCTGTTTTTT	CASSPISGRPTGELFF
TRBD1	NA	TRBV28	TRBJ2-3	TGTGCCAGCAACCCGGACAGGGTCACAGATACGCAGTATTTT	CASNPDRVTDTQYF
TRBD1	NA	TRBV10-1	TRBJ1-1	TGCGCCAGCAGTGAGTCGGCAGGGGGGAACACTGAAGCTTTCTTT	CASSESAGGNTEAFF
NA	NA	TRBV5-5	TRBJ2-2	TGTGCCAGCAGCTTGGTGGGGGGCGTCGTCGGGGAGCTGTTTTTT	CASSLVGGVVGELFF
NA	NA	TRBV28	TRBJ2-3	TGTGCCAGCAGTCCTTCGGGGGCCCCCTCTCCAGATACGCAGTATTTT	CASSPSGAPSPDTQYF
NA	NA	TRBV10-3	TRBJ2-5	TGTGCCATCAGTGAGGGCACAGACCAAGAGACCCAGTACTTC	CAISEGTDQETQYF
NA	few	TRBV9	TRBJ1-1	TGTGCCAGCAGCTCGTGGAACACTGAAGCTTTCTTT	CASSSWNTEAFF
TRBD2	NA	TRBV28	TRBJ2-5	TGTGCCAGCAGTTTTGGCGGGAGTTTAGAGACCCAGTACTTC	CASSFGGSLETQYF
TRBD2	NA	TRBV28	TRBJ2-5	TGTGCCAGCAGTTTCCGGGAGGGCCGGGAGACCCAGTACTTC	CASSFREGRETQYF
NA	NA	TRBV28	TRBJ1-4	TGTGCCAGCACGCTCAGGGCCTTGAATGAAAAACTGTTTTTT	CASTLRALNEKLFF
TRBD2	medium-sized	TRBV10-3	TRBJ2-7	TGTGCCATCAGATCCAAACTAGCGGAGGAGGGTACCGAGCAGTACTTC	CAIRSKLAEEGTEQYF
TRBD1	NA	TRBV5-1	TRBJ2-5	TGCGCCAGCAGCTTGTTTGGGCCAGGGGGCGGCGAGACCCAGTACTTC	CASSLFGPGGGETQYF
NA	NA	TRBV5-1	TRBJ1-1	TGCGCCAGCAGCTTGGTTGAGGGGCTTACTGAAGCTTTCTTT	CASSLVEGLTEAFF
TRBD2	NA	TRBV30	TRBJ2-5	TGTGCCTGGAGTGGGCGGGAGGGAGAGACCCAGTACTTC	CAWSGREGETQYF
TRBD2	NA	TRBV20-1	TRBJ2-1	TGCAGTGCTAGAGAGCGGGAGGGCCTGCTCTTC	CSAREREGLLF
NA	NA	TRBV2	TRBJ1-4	TGTGCCAGCAATGAGGCGATACGTCAGAAACTGTTTTTT	CASNEAIRQKLFF
TRBD1	NA	TRBV29-1	TRBJ2-7	TGCAGCGTTGACCTAGTGACAGGGGGCGACGAGCAGTACTTC	CSVDLVTGGDEQYF
TRBD1	NA	TRBV2	TRBJ1-6	TGTGCCAGCACCCCCGGGACAGCAAGTGTTACACCCCTCCACTTT	CASTPGTASVTPLHF
TRBD1	NA	TRBV30	TRBJ1-2	TGTGCCTGGAGTGTAGGGACAGGGTATGGCTACACCTTC	CAWSVGTGYGYTF
NA	NA	TRBV27	TRBJ1-6	TGTGCCAGCCGCAGTCAGGACTCACCCCTCCACTTT	CASRSQDSPLHF
NA	NA	TRBV18	TRBJ2-7	TGTGCCAGCTCACCGGCAGGGGCAATAACCTACGAGCAGTACTTC	CASSPAGAITYEQYF